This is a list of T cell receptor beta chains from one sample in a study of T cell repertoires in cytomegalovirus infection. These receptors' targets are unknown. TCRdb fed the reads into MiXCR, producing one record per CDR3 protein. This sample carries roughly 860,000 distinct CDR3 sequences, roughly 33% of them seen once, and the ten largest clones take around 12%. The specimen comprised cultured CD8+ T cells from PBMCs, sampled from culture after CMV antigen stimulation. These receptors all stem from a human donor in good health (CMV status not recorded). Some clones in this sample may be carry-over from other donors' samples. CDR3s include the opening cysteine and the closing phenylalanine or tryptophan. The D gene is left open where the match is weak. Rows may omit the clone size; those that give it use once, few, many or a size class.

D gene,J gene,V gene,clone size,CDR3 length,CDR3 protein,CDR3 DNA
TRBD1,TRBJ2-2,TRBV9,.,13,CASSGNRGGELFF,TGTGCCAGCAGCGGAAACAGGGGTGGGGAGCTGTTTTTT
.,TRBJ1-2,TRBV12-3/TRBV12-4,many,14,CASSYRQTNYGYTF,TGTGCCAGCAGCTATCGACAGACAAACTATGGCTACACCTTC
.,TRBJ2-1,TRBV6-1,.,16,CASSERAAYNLNEQFF,TGTGCCAGCAGTGAACGGGCAGCATATAACCTCAATGAGCAGTTCTTC
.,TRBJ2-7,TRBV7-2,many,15,CASSLRTARPYEQYF,TGTGCCAGCAGCTTAAGAACGGCCAGGCCCTACGAGCAGTACTTC
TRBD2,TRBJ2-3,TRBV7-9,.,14,CASSAGTRDQGQYF,TGTGCCAGCAGCGCCGGGACTAGAGATCAGGGGCAGTATTTT
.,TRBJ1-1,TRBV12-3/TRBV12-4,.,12,CANSLGVTEAFF,TGTGCCAACAGTTTAGGTGTCACTGAAGCTTTCTTT
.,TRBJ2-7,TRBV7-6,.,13,CASSRDYGAEQYF,TGTGCCAGCAGCCGTGATTATGGGGCCGAGCAGTACTTC
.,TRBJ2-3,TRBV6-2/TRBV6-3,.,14,CASSYLTRADTQYF,TGTGCCAGCAGTTACCTCACGAGGGCAGATACGCAGTATTTT
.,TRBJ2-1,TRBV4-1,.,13,CASSQEAPSEQFF,TGCGCCAGCAGCCAAGAAGCCCCTTCGGAGCAGTTCTTC
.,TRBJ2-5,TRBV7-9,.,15,CASSLEYSASGTQYF,TGTGCCAGCAGCTTAGAATATTCGGCCTCAGGGACCCAGTACTTC
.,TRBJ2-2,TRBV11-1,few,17,CASSLVYPGLNTGELFF,TGTGCCAGCAGCTTAGTTTATCCGGGACTTAACACCGGGGAGCTGTTTTTT
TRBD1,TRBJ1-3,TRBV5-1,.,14,CASSWTGDGNTIYF,TGCGCCAGCAGCTGGACAGGGGATGGAAACACCATATATTTT
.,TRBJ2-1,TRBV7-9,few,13,CASSRRTDNEQFF,TGTGCCAGCAGCAGAAGGACAGACAATGAGCAGTTCTTC
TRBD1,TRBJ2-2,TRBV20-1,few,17,CSALFLDRDRGTGELFF,TGCAGTGCACTCTTCTTGGACCGGGACAGGGGAACCGGGGAGCTGTTTTTT
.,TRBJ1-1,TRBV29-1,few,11,CSAWEGTEAFF,TGCAGCGCCTGGGAAGGAACTGAAGCTTTCTTT
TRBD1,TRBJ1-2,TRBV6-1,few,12,CASKTGGVGYTF,TGTGCCAGCAAGACAGGGGGCGTTGGCTACACCTTC
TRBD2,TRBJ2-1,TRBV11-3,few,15,CASSFTSGGSNEQFF,TGTGCCAGCAGCTTTACTAGCGGAGGTTCCAATGAGCAGTTCTTC
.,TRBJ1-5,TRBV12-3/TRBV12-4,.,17,CASSLGWGFDSNQPQHF,TGTGCCAGCAGCTTGGGATGGGGGTTTGATAGCAATCAGCCCCAGCATTTT
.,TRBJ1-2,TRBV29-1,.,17,CSVQETQWGEGYYGYTF,TGCAGCGTTCAGGAAACACAATGGGGCGAGGGGTACTATGGCTACACCTTC
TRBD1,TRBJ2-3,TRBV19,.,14,CASTGQGFTDTQYF,TGTGCCAGTACCGGACAGGGTTTCACAGATACGCAGTATTTT
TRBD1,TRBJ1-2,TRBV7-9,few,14,CASSMTGQGIGYTF,TGTGCCAGCAGCATGACGGGACAGGGGATCGGCTACACCTTC
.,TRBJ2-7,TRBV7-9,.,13,CASSPDDLYEQYF,TGTGCCAGCAGCCCGGACGATCTCTACGAGCAGTACTTC
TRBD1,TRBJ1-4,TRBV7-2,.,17,CASRQGGTGGENEKLFF,TGTGCCAGCAGACAGGGGGGGACAGGGGGCGAGAATGAAAAACTGTTTTTT
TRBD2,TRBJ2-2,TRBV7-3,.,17,CASSSRELAGNTGELFF,TGTGCCAGCAGCTCCCGGGAGCTAGCGGGAAACACCGGGGAGCTGTTTTTT
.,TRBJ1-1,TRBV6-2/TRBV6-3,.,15,CASSRPIGLNTEAFF,TGTGCCAGCAGTAGACCGATAGGTTTGAACACTGAAGCTTTCTTT
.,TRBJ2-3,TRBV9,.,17,CASSVEGGLASTDTQYF,TGTGCCAGCAGCGTAGAGGGGGGATTGGCGAGCACAGATACGCAGTATTTT
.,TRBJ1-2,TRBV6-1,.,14,CASRAQGINYGYTF,TGTGCCAGCAGGGCACAGGGAATAAACTATGGCTACACCTTC
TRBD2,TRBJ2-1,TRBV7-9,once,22,CASSSPGHRTSGGLSSYNEQFF,TGTGCCAGCAGCTCCCCGGGACACCGGACTAGCGGGGGACTCAGCTCCTACAATGAGCAGTTCTTC
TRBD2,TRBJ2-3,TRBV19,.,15,CASSIELAGVDTQYF,TGTGCCAGTTCGATCGAACTAGCGGGGGTAGATACGCAGTATTTT
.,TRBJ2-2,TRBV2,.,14,CAKTREINTGELFF,TGTGCCAAGACCCGGGAAATCAACACCGGGGAGCTGTTTTTT
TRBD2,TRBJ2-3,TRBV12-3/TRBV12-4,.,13,CASTGDYTDTQYF,TGTGCCAGCACCGGGGACTACACAGATACGCAGTATTTT
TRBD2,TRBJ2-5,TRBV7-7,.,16,CASSFSGTNHQETQYF,TGTGCTAGCAGCTTTTCCGGGACTAACCATCAAGAGACCCAGTACTTC
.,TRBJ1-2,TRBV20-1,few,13,CSARMVGANGYTF,TGCAGTGCTAGAATGGTAGGCGCGAATGGCTACACCTTC